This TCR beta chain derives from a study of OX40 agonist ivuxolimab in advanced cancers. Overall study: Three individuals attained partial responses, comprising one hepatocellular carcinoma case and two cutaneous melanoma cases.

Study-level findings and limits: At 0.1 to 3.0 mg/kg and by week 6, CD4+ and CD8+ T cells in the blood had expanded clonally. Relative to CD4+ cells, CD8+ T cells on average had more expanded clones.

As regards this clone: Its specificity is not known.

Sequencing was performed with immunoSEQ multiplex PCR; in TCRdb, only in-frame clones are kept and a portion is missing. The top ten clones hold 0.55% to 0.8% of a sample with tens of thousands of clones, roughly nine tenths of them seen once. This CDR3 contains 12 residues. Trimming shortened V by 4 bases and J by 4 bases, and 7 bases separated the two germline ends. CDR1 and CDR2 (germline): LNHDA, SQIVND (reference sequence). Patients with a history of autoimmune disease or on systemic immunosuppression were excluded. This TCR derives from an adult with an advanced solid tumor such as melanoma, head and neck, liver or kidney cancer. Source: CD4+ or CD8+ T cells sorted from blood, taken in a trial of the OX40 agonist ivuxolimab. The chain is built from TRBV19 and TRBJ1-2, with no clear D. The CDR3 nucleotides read TGTGCCAGTAGTAGGCCCCCCTATGGCTACACCTTC. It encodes CASSRPPYGYTF. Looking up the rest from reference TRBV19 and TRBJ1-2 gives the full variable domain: DGGITQSPKYLFRKEGQNVTLSCEQNLNHDAMYWYRQDPGQGLRLIYYSQIVNDFQKGDIAEGYSVSREKKESFPLTVTSAQKNPTAFYLCASSRPPYGYTFGSGTRLTVV.